This T cell receptor (beta chain) stems from a study of response to subunit inactivated influenza vaccine. Study results and limitations: The authors suggested that few new T cells are recruited per seasonal influenza vaccination.

A remark on this clonotype: Its antigen is undetermined.

V was shortened by 3 bases and J by 12 bases, with 12 bases between the two germline ends. Germline CDR1 is SGHTA and CDR2 is FQGNSA. CDR3 length equals 12 residues. One entry per CDR3 protein, called by TCRdb with MiXCR from the RT-PCR reads. The sample consists of 630,000 or so distinct CDR3 sequences, 15% to 18% of them appearing once. The chain couples TRBV7-2 to TRBJ2-1; perhaps TRBD2 as D (6 bases). This receptor was identified in a man between 45 and 60 years old who received an inactivated influenza vaccine. Sequenced here: PBMCs from blood, sampled roughly 12 days after vaccination. CDR3 protein: CASSLITGGQFF. CDR3 sequence (DNA): TGTGCCAGCAGCTTGATAACCGGGGGGCAGTTCTTC.